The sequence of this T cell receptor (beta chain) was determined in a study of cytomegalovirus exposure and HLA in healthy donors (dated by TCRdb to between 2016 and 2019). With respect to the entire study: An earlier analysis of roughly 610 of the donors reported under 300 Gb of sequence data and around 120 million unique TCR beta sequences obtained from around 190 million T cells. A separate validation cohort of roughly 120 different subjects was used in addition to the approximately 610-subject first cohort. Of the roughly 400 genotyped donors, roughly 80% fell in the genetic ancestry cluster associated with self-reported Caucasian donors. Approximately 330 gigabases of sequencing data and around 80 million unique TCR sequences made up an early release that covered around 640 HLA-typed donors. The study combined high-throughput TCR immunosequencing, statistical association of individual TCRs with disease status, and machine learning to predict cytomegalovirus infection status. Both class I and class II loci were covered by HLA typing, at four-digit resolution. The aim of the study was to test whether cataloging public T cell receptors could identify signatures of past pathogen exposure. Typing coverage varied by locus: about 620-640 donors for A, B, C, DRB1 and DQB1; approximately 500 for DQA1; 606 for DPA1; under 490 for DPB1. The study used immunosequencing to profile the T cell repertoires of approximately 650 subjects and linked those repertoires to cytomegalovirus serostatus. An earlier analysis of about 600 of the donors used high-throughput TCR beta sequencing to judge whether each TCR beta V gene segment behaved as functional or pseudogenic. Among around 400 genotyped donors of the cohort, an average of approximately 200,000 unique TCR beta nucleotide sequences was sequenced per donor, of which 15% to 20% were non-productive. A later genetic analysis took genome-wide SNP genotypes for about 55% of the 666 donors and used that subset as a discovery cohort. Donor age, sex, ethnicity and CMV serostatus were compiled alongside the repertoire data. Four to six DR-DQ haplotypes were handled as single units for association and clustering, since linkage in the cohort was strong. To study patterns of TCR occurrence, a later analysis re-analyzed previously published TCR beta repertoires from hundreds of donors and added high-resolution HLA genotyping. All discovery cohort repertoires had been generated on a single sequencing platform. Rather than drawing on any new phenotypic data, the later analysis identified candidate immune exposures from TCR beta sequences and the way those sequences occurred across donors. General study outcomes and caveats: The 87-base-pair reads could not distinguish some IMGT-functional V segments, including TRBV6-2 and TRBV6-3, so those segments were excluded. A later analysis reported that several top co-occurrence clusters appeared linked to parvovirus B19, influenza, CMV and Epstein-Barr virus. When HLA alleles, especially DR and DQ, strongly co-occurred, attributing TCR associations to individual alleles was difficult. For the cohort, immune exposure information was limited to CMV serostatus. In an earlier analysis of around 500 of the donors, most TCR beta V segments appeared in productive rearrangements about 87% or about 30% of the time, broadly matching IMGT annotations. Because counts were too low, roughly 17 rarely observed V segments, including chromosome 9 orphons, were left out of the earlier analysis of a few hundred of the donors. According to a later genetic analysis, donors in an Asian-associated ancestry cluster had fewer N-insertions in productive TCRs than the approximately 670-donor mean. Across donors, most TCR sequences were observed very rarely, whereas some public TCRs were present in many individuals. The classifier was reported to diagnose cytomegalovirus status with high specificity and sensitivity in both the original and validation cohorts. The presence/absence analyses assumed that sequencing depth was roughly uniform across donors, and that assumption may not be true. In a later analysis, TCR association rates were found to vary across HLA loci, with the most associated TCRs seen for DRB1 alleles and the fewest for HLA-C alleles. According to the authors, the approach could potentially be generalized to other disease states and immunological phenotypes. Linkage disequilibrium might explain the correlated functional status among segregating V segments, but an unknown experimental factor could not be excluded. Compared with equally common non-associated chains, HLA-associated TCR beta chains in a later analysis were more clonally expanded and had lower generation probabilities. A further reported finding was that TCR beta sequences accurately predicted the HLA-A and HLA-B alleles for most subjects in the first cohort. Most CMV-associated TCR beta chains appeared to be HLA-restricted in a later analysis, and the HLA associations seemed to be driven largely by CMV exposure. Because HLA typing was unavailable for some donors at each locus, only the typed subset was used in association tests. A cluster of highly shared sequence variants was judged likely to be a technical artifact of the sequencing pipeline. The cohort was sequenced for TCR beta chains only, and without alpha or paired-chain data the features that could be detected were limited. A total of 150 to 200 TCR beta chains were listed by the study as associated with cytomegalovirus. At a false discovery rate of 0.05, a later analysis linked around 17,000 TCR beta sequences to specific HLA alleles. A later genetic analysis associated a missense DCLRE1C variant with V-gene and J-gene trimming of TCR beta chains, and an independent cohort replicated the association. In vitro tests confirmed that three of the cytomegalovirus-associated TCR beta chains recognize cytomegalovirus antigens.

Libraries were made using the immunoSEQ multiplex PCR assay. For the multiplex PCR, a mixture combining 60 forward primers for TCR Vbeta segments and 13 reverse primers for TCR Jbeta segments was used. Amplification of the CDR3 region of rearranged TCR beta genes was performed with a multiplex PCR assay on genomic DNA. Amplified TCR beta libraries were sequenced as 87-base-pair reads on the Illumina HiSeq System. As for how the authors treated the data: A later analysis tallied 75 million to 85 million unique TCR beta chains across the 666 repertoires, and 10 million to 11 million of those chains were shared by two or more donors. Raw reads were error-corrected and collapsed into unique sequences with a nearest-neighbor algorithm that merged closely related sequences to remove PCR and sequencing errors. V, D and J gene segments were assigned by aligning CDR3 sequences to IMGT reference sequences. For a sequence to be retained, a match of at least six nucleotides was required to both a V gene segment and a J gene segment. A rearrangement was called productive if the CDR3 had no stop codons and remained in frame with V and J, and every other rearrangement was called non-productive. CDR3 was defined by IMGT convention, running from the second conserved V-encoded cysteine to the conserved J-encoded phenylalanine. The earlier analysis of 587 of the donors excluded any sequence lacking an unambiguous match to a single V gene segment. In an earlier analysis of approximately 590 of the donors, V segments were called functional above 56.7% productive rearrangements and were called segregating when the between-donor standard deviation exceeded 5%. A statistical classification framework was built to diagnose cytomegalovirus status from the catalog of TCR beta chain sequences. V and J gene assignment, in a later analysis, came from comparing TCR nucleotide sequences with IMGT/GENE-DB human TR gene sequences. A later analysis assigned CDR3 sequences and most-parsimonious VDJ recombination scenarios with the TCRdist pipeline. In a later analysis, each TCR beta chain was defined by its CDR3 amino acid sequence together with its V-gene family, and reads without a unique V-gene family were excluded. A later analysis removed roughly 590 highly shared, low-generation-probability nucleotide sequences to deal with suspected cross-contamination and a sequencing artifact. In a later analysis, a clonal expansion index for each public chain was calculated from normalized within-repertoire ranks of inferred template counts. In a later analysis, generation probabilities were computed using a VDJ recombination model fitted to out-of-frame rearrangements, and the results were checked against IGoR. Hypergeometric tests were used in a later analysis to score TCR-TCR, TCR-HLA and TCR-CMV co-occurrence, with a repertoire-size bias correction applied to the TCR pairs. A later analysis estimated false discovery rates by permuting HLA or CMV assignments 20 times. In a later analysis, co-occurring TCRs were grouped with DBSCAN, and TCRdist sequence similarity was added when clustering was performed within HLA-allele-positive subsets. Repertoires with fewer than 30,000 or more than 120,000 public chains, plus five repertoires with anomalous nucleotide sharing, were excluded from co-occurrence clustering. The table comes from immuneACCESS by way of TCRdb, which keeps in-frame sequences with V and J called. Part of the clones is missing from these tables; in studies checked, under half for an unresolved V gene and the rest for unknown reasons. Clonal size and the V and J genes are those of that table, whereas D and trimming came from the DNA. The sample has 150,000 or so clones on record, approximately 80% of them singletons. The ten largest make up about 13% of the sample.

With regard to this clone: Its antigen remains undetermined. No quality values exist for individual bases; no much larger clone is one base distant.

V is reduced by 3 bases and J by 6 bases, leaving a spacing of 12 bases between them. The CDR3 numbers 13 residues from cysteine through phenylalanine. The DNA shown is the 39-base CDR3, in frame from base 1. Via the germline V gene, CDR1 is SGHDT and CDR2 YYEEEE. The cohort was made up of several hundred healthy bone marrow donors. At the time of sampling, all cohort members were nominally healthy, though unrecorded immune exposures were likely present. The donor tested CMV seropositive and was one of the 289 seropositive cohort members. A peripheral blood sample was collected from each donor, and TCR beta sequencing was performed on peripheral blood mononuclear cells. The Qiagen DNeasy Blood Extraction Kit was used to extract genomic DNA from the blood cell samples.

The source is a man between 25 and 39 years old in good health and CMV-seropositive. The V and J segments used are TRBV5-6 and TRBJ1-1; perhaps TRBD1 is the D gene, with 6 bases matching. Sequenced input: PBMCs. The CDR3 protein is CASSSQGMAEAFF. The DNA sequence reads TGTGCCAGCAGCTCCCAGGGGATGGCTGAAGCTTTCTTT.